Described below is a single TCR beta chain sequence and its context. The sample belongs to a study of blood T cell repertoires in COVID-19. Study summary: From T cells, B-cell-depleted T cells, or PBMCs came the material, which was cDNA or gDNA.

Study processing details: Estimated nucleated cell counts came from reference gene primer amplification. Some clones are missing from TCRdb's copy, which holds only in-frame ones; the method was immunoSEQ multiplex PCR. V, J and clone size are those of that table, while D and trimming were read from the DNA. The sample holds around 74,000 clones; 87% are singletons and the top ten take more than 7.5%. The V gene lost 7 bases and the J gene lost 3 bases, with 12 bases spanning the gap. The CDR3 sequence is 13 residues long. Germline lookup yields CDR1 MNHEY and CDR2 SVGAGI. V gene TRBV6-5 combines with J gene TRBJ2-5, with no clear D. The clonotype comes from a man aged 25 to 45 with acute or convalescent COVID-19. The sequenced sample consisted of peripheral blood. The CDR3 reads CASTVADKETQYF. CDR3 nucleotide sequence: TGTGCCAGCACGGTAGCCGATAAAGAGACCCAGTACTTC.